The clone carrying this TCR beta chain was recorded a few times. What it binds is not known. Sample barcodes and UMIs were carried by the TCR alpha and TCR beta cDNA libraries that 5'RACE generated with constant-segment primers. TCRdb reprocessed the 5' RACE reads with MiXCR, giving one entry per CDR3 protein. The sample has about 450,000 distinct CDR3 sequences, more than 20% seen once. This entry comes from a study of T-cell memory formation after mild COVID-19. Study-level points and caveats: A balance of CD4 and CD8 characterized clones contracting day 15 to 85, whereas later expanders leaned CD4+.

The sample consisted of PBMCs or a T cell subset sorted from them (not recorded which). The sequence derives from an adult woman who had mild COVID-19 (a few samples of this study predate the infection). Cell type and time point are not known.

Here the CDR3 DNA reads TGTGCCAGCTCACCACCTGGACAGAGAGCTTTCTTT. It codes for CASSPPGQRAFF. The chain recombines TRBV18 with TRBJ1-1, with TRBD1 as a possible D gene (6 bases). Germline CDR1 reads KGHSH; CDR2 reads LQKENI. The CDR3 contains 12 residues. V shed 0 bases and J shed 10 bases, with 9 bases lying between them.